Below, 31 T cell receptor beta chains from the same sample are listed, as sequenced in a study of T cell changes during pregnancy in multiple sclerosis. The protocol was immunoSEQ multiplex PCR, while the TCRdb copy is restricted to in-frame clones and leaves out a portion. This sample has around 25,000 clones, with around 81% found just once. The material sequenced was CD8+ T cells from peripheral blood mononuclear cells, taken in the first trimester of pregnancy. These receptors were obtained from a female donor in good health, enrolled as a control in a pregnancy study.

This chain links TRBV6-4 with TRBJ2-1, with 13 nucleotides matching TRBD2. This CDR3 is 17 amino acids long. CDR1 and CDR2 (germline): MRHNA, SNTAGT. Trimming removed 6 bases from V and 4 bases from J; junction bases left unmatched: 9. The CDR3 sequence: CASSHGTSGEPYNEQFF. The CDR3 nucleotides are TGTGCCAGCAGCCACGGGACTAGCGGGGAACCTTACAATGAGCAGTTCTTC.

This sequence joins TRBV19 and TRBJ2-5; 7 nucleotides match TRBD1. The germline gives CDR1 LNHDA, CDR2 SQIVND (reference sequence). This CDR3 comprises 13 residues. V lost 4 bases and J lost 4; bases outside the gene matches: 3. The DNA for the CDR3 is TGTGCCAGTAGTAGACGGGACAGAGAGACCCAGTACTTC. Its translation is CASSRRDRETQYF. The whole variable domain, remainder taken from reference TRBV19 and TRBJ2-5, is DGGITQSPKYLFRKEGQNVTLSCEQNLNHDAMYWYRQDPGQGLRLIYYSQIVNDFQKGDIAEGYSVSREKKESFPLTVTSAQKNPTAFYLCASSRRDRETQYFGPGTRLLVL.

The J gene is TRBJ2-5, the V gene TRBV5-6; D is perhaps TRBD2 (5 bases). Trimming shortened V by 3 bases and J by 4 bases, and 13 bases separated the two germline ends. The CDR3 covers 14 residues. Per the germline V gene, CDR1 is SGHDT and CDR2 is YYEEEE. CDR3 coding DNA: TGTGCCAGCAGCTCCGGGAACCAGGTAGAGACCCAGTACTTC. Protein sequence: CASSSGNQVETQYF. The full variable domain, its missing parts supplied by reference TRBV5-6 and TRBJ2-5, is DAGVTQSPTHLIKTRGQQVTLRCSPKSGHDTVSWYQQALGQGPQFIFQYYEEEERQRGNFPDRFSGHQFPNYSSELNVNALLLGDSALYLCASSSGNQVETQYFGPGTRLLVL.

This chain joins TRBV11-2 and TRBJ1-2; 11 nucleotides agree with TRBD1. The CDR3 has 15 amino acids. V was pared by 4 bases and J by 8 bases, with 9 bases of the junction left unmatched. Per germline, CDR1 SGHAT and CDR2 FQNNGV. This chain's CDR3 is CASSSPGTGGKGYTF. CDR3 DNA sequence: TGTGCCAGCAGCTCTCCGGGGACAGGGGGTAAAGGCTACACCTTC.

This clone was seen just once. CDR3 sequence: CASSSYGGDQRNEQFF. The CDR3 DNA sequence: TGTGCCAGCAGCTCTTACGGGGGAGACCAGAGGAATGAGCAGTTCTTC. The chain combines TRBV13 with TRBJ2-1; D might be TRBD2 (6 bases). CDR3 length: 16 residues. V lost 4 bases and J 7 bases, leaving 20 bases between the germline ends. The germline gives CDR1 PRHDT, CDR2 FYEKMQ (reference sequence).

The chain joins TRBV7-3 to TRBJ1-1, with D possibly matching TRBD1 (5 bases). CDR3 length: 15 amino acids. V dropped 2 bases and J dropped 1 base, with 11 bases sitting between them. In germline, CDR1 is SGHTA, CDR2 FQGTGA. CDR3 protein: CASSLGSTENTEAFF. The CDR3 coding sequence is TGTGCCAGCAGCTTAGGCTCGACAGAGAACACTGAAGCTTTCTTT. Supplemented by reference TRBV7-3 and TRBJ1-1, the full variable domain reads GAGVSQTPSNKVTEKGKYVELRCDPISGHTALYWYRQSLGQGPEFLIYFQGTGAADDSGLPNDRFFAVRPEGSVSTLKIQRTERGDSAVYLCASSLGSTENTEAFFGQGTRLTVV.

This clone has only one observation. This sequence joins TRBV5-5 and TRBJ2-5; 12 nucleotides agree with TRBD2. V lost 4 bases and J lost 5; bases outside the gene matches: 9. Per the germline V gene, CDR1 is SGHKS and CDR2 is YYEKEE (reference sequence). The CDR3 sequence is 16 residues long. The CDR3 region has the DNA TGTGCCAGCAGCGGGCTAGCGGGGGGGGGTTTGGAGACCCAGTACTTC. Translating gives CASSGLAGGGLETQYF.

The chain is built from TRBV7-6 and TRBJ2-7, with 13 bases that match TRBD2. With V trimmed by 6 bases and J by 7 bases, 9 bases remained unmatched. The germline gives CDR1 SGHVS, CDR2 FNYEAQ. The CDR3 consists of 15 residues. CDR3 sequence reads: CASSITTSGGVEQYF. As DNA, the CDR3 is TGTGCCAGCAGTATCACCACTAGCGGGGGGGTTGAGCAGTACTTC.

The chain combines TRBV7-3 with TRBJ2-3, with 9 positions matching TRBD1. The CDR3 has 15 residues. V lost 5 bases and J lost 5; bases outside the gene matches: 8. Germline CDR1 is SGHTA and CDR2 is FQGTGA. CDR3 nucleotides: TGTGCCAGCAGCGCGGGACAGGGAATAATAGATACGCAGTATTTT. This translates into CASSAGQGIIDTQYF.

V and J are TRBV27 and TRBJ1-1, with a possible D match to TRBD1 (6 bases). Trimming stripped 3 bases from V and 6 bases from J, with 11 bases between. CDR1 MNHEY and CDR2 SMNVEV come from the germline V gene (reference sequence). This CDR3 region has 13 residues. The CDR3, as DNA: TGTGCCAGCAGTTTGGGGGGGGCATCTGAAGCTTTCTTT. This gives the protein CASSLGGASEAFF.

The chain joins TRBV9 to TRBJ2-7, with a possible D match to TRBD2 (6 bases). V was shortened by 2 bases and J by 6 bases, with 9 bases between the two germline ends. This CDR3 has 12 residues. CDR1 is SGDLS, CDR2 YYNGEE, per germline. CDR3 nucleotides: TGTGCCAGCAGCGTTCGGGGAGGCGAGCAGTACTTC. It is translated as CASSVRGGEQYF.

J is TRBJ1-2 and V is TRBV5-1; D is ambiguous. The CDR3 totals 12 residues. V was clipped by 5 bases and J by 3 bases, with 8 bases between them. CDR1 is SGHRS, CDR2 YFSETQ, per germline. DNA for the CDR3: TGCGCCAGCAGTCCCACAGACTATGGCTACACCTTC. Its protein product is CASSPTDYGYTF.

The chain is built from TRBV5-4 and TRBJ2-1; 10 positions match TRBD2. Germline lookup yields CDR1 SGHNT and CDR2 YYREEE (reference sequence). After removal of 0 bases from V and 4 bases from J, the junction contained 7 bases not matched to a gene. The CDR3 is 17 amino acids. The CDR3 loop is CASSLGDSGGPYNEQFF. CDR3 DNA sequence: TGTGCCAGCAGCTTGGGCGATAGCGGGGGGCCTTACAATGAGCAGTTCTTC.

The chain uses TRBV7-2 and TRBJ2-1, with 8 positions matching TRBD2. Germline-derived CDR1 and CDR2 are SGHTA and FQGNSA. V lost 5 bases to trimming and J lost 8 bases; unmatched junction nucleotides: 11. The CDR3 consists of 15 residues. This CDR3 reads CASSLNGGGLYEQFF. The CDR3 nucleotides read TGTGCCAGCAGCCTTAACGGGGGGGGCCTCTATGAGCAGTTCTTC.

The chain is built from TRBV7-3 and TRBJ2-7; tentatively, D is TRBD2 (5 bases). CDR3 length: 13 residues. CDR1 is SGHTA, CDR2 FQGTGA, per germline. Trimming cost V 5 bases and J 6 bases, with 14 bases left between them. CDR3 amino acids: CASSPQTRSEQYF. The CDR3 bases are TGTGCCAGCAGCCCGCAAACTAGGAGCGAGCAGTACTTC.

This sequence joins TRBV19 and TRBJ2-1; weak D call: TRBD2 (5 bases). The V gene lost 1 base and the J gene lost 7 bases, with 11 bases spanning the gap. The V gene's germline CDR1 is LNHDA and CDR2 SQIVND (reference sequence). The CDR3 covers 14 residues. The CDR3 here is CASSIGGAGNEQFF. For the CDR3, the DNA is TGTGCCAGTAGTATAGGGGGAGCTGGGAATGAGCAGTTCTTC. The full variable domain, in which reference TRBV19 and TRBJ2-1 provide the parts outside the CDR3, is DGGITQSPKYLFRKEGQNVTLSCEQNLNHDAMYWYRQDPGQGLRLIYYSQIVNDFQKGDIAEGYSVSREKKESFPLTVTSAQKNPTAFYLCASSIGGAGNEQFFGPGTRLTVL.

This clone was picked up a small number of times. The chain joins TRBV30 to TRBJ2-2; weak D call: TRBD1 (7 bases). Trimming shortened V by 8 bases and J by 3 bases, and 19 bases separated the two germline ends. The germline V gene has CDR1 GTSNPN and CDR2 SVGIG (reference sequence). The CDR3 sequence is 15 residues long. CDR3 in amino acids: CAVPQGGQDTGELFF. Here the CDR3 DNA reads TGTGCCGTGCCGCAGGGGGGCCAGGACACCGGGGAGCTGTTTTTT.

This clone was observed once. The CDR3 here is CASSQERTGTVNGYTF. The CDR3 nucleotides read TGCGCCAGCAGCCAAGAAAGGACAGGGACAGTAAACGGCTACACCTTC. J is TRBJ1-2 and V is TRBV4-3; 8 positions agree with TRBD1. CDR1 is LGHNA and CDR2 is YSLEER in the germline V gene. The CDR3 loop spans 16 amino acids. The J segment lost 8 bases and the V segment lost 0 bases, leaving 11 bases of the junction unmatched.

The gene calls are TRBV13 and TRBJ1-2; no reliable D call. With 6 bases removed from V and 6 bases from J, the gap between germline ends came to 11 bases. Germline loops: CDR1 PRHDT, CDR2 FYEKMQ (reference sequence). This CDR3 is 12 amino acids long. CDR3 protein: CASSLGGNGYTF. The CDR3 region has the DNA TGTGCCAGCAGTTTGGGAGGGAATGGCTACACCTTC.

V is TRBV6-4 and J is TRBJ2-1; TRBD1 agrees at 11 bases. CDR3 size: 17 residues. Trimming cost V 5 bases and J 0 bases; bases outside gene matches: 6. From germline, CDR1 is MRHNA and CDR2 SNTAGT. CDR3 nucleotides: TGTGCCAGCAGTTACCCGGGACAGGGGGACTCCTACAATGAGCAGTTCTTC. Protein: CASSYPGQGDSYNEQFF.

The rearrangement uses TRBV6-4 and TRBJ1-5; D possibly corresponds to TRBD1 (6 bases). V was cut by 3 bases and J by 7 bases, with 13 bases left in between. This CDR3 is 14 amino acids long. The germline V gene encodes CDR1 MRHNA and CDR2 SNTAGT. CDR3 amino acids: CASSEGGAEQPQHF. The CDR3 nucleotides are TGTGCCAGCAGTGAGGGGGGGGCAGAGCAGCCCCAGCATTTT.

The rearrangement joins TRBV27 to TRBJ2-7, with 7 positions matching TRBD1. This CDR3 contains 14 residues. The trim removed 5 bases at V and 0 bases at J, leaving 4 bases unmatched. Germline assignment: CDR1 MNHEY and CDR2 SMNVEV (reference sequence). CDR3 region: CASSIGQVSYEQYF. CDR3 sequence (DNA): TGTGCCAGCAGTATCGGACAGGTCTCCTACGAGCAGTACTTC.

The gene calls are TRBV19 and TRBJ2-1; TRBD1 might be the D (6 bases). Trimming shortened V by 1 base and J by 13 bases, and 14 bases separated the two germline ends. CDR3 length: 13 residues. CDR1 is LNHDA, CDR2 SQIVND, per germline (reference sequence). Written as DNA, the CDR3 is TGTGCCAGTAGTATAGTAGGACAGACTGAACAGTTCTTC. As protein: CASSIVGQTEQFF.

This clone was seen only a few times. The chain couples TRBV6-4 to TRBJ2-1; 9 positions match TRBD2. The CDR3 sequence is 16 residues long. The germline gives CDR1 MRHNA, CDR2 SNTAGT. Germline trimming cut 0 bases from V and 10 bases from J; bases unmatched to any gene: 10. The CDR3 reads CASSDSVGGGVEEQFF. In DNA form, the CDR3 reads TGTGCCAGCAGTGACTCCGTGGGCGGGGGGGTCGAGGAGCAGTTCTTC.

The chain uses TRBV10-3 and TRBJ2-2, with 9 positions matching TRBD1. Germline values: CDR1 ENHRY, CDR2 SYGVKD. The ends lost 4 bases at V and 4 bases at J; junction bases unmatched: 4. The CDR3 spans 15 residues. CDR3 DNA: TGTGCCATCAGTGGGGGACAGGGCGGCACCGGGGAGCTGTTTTTT. Its translation is CAISGGQGGTGELFF.

A single count supports this clone. Additional DNA sequences in this sample encode the identical CDR3. The J gene is TRBJ2-1, the V gene TRBV6-4, with 7 bases fitting TRBD2. The CDR3 runs to 14 residues. The V and J ends lost 2 bases and 4 bases, in that order; junction bases with no gene match: 2. Germline CDR1 and CDR2: MRHNA and SNTAGT. The CDR3: CASSDSGDYNEQFF. CDR3 bases: TGTGCCAGCAGTGACAGCGGGGATTACAATGAGCAGTTCTTC.

The J gene is TRBJ2-6, the V gene TRBV4-1, with 9 bases identical to TRBD2. The germline V gene encodes CDR1 MGHRA and CDR2 YSYEKL. V shed 0 bases and J 11 bases; nucleotides not matched to a gene: 14. The CDR3 totals 18 residues. The CDR3 region has the DNA TGCGCCAGCAGCCAAGATTCGGGCGGGGGGGCTAGTGGAGACGTCCTGACTTTC. It codes for CASSQDSGGGASGDVLTF.

V gene TRBV7-9 combines with J gene TRBJ1-1; D gene ambiguous. This CDR3 contains 14 residues. In germline, CDR1 is SEHNR, CDR2 FQNEAQ (reference sequence). Trimming took 2 bases from V and 5 from J, leaving 12 bases between them. The CDR3 DNA sequence: TGTGCCAGCAGCTTAACTGGACTAGCAACTGAAGCTTTCTTT. This encodes CASSLTGLATEAFF. The complete variable domain, with remaining parts taken from reference TRBV7-9 and TRBJ1-1, reads DTGVSQNPRHKITKRGQNVTFRCDPISEHNRLYWYRQTLGQGPEFLTYFQNEAQLEKSRLLSDRFSAERPKGSFSTLEIQRTEQGDSAMYLCASSLTGLATEAFFGQGTRLTVV.

This sequence joins TRBV12-5 and TRBJ2-3; 7 positions match TRBD1. Trimming took 7 bases from V and 0 from J; bases not matched to a gene: 7. This CDR3 is built from 15 residues. Germline V gene data show CDR1 as LGHNT and CDR2 as FRNRAP. The CDR3 DNA is TGTGCTAGTGCCAGCGGACAGGATAGCACAGATACGCAGTATTTT. Residues: CASASGQDSTDTQYF.

This clone was recorded only once. The chain links TRBV4-3 to TRBJ1-2; D not certain. Trimming took off 0 bases at V and 0 bases at J, with 8 bases between the two ends. Looked up from germline, CDR1 is LGHNA and CDR2 is YSLEER. The CDR3 totals 15 residues. In DNA form, the CDR3 reads TGCGCCAGCAGCCAAGAAAGGAGCTCTAACTATGGCTACACCTTC. Translating gives CASSQERSSNYGYTF.

This clone was found a few times. The genes are TRBV4-2 and TRBJ2-2, with D perhaps TRBD1 (5 bases). The CDR3 is 16 residues long. Germline CDR1 LGHNA, CDR2 YNFKEQ. V lost 0 bases and J 4 bases, leaving 12 bases between the germline ends. As DNA, the CDR3 is TGTGCCAGCAGCCAAGATCAGACAGTCGTCACCGGGGAGCTGTTTTTT. It encodes CASSQDQTVVTGELFF.